These 14 T cell receptor beta chains share one sample of origin, sequenced in a study of vaccination effects on CD4 cells after COVID-19. Repertoires were generated with immunoSEQ multiplex PCR, while TCRdb's copy carries only in-frame clones and drops some. The table has over 45,000 clones, 50% to 70% seen once. Once cultured for roughly nine days, the cells underwent separation to obtain CD4+ T cells. What these receptors recognize is not known. The sequences come from CD4+ T cells from PBMCs cultured without peptide, collected before COVID-19 vaccination. The receptors were gathered from a human donor who received a COVID-19 vaccine.

This chain uses TRBV7-9 with TRBJ1-1; no firm D call. The germline V gene encodes CDR1 SEHNR and CDR2 FQNEAQ (reference sequence). This CDR3 has 13 residues. V lost 2 bases and J lost 4, with 8 bases in between. CDR3 nucleotide sequence: TGTGCCAGCAGCTTAAACGGCCTCACTGAAGCTTTCTTT. It encodes CASSLNGLTEAFF. Variable domain in full (rest from reference TRBV7-9 and TRBJ1-1): DTGVSQNPRHKITKRGQNVTFRCDPISEHNRLYWYRQTLGQGPEFLTYFQNEAQLEKSRLLSDRFSAERPKGSFSTLEIQRTEQGDSAMYLCASSLNGLTEAFFGQGTRLTVV.

The chain links TRBV12-5 to TRBJ2-1; tentative D call: TRBD1 (5 bases). In germline, CDR1 is LGHNT, CDR2 FRNRAP. Trimming took 10 bases from V and 3 from J, leaving 16 bases between them. The CDR3 is made up of 14 amino acids. CDR3 nucleotide sequence: TGTGCTACTTCCGAGTGGGGCTACTACAATGAGCAGTTCTTC. It yields the protein CATSEWGYYNEQFF.

The V and J genes are TRBV20-1 and TRBJ2-3; no clear D gene. The CDR3 has 10 amino acids. Trimming cost V 4 bases and J 3 bases, with 2 bases left between them. Germline V gene data show CDR1 as DFQATT and CDR2 as SNEGSKA (reference sequence). The CDR3 coding sequence is TGCAGTGCTACTACAGATACGCAGTATTTT. This codes for CSATTDTQYF.

V gene TRBV11-2 combines with J gene TRBJ2-3; no firm D call. Germline values: CDR1 SGHAT, CDR2 FQNNGV. V was trimmed by 4 bases and J by 6 bases, leaving 8 bases between them. The CDR3 is made up of 12 amino acids. CDR3 protein: CASSSSVDTQYF. The CDR3 nucleotides read TGTGCCAGCAGCTCTTCGGTCGATACGCAGTATTTT.

The gene calls are TRBV7-9 and TRBJ2-3; 8 nucleotides align to TRBD2. Germline V gene sequence: CDR1 SEHNR, CDR2 FQNEAQ (reference sequence). The CDR3 has 15 residues. Losses at the gene ends were 5 bases for V and 2 bases for J; bases not matched to a gene: 6. The CDR3 here is CASSPSLAATDTQYF. The CDR3 nucleotides are TGTGCCAGCAGCCCCTCACTAGCGGCCACAGATACGCAGTATTTT.

The chain recombines TRBV19 with TRBJ1-5, with D tentatively TRBD1 (5 bases). Looked up from germline, CDR1 is LNHDA and CDR2 is SQIVND (reference sequence). The CDR3 runs 13 residues. Between the trimmed V and J ends, which lost 3 bases and 9 bases, there was a span of 12 bases. The CDR3 sequence: CASSIREDRPQHF. CDR3 sequence (DNA): TGTGCCAGTAGTATCAGGGAAGATCGGCCCCAGCATTTT. Drawing the rest from reference TRBV19 and TRBJ1-5, the complete variable domain is DGGITQSPKYLFRKEGQNVTLSCEQNLNHDAMYWYRQDPGQGLRLIYYSQIVNDFQKGDIAEGYSVSREKKESFPLTVTSAQKNPTAFYLCASSIREDRPQHFGDGTRLSIL.

V is TRBV6-5 and J is TRBJ2-4, with 11 bases identical to TRBD1. V dropped 5 bases and J dropped 9; count of bases not matched to a gene: 9. This CDR3 spans 15 amino acids. The V gene's germline CDR1 is MNHEY and CDR2 SVGAGI. The CDR3 nucleotides are TGTGCCAGCAGTCGAGGGGGACAGGGGGAGAGCATTCAGTACTTC. It translates to CASSRGGQGESIQYF.

Here the CDR3 reads CASGLVLSHGYTF. The CDR3 bases are TGTGCTAGTGGTTTGGTACTTAGTCATGGCTACACCTTC. The gene calls are TRBV12-5 and TRBJ1-2; D is ambiguous. The V gene's germline CDR1 is LGHNT and CDR2 FRNRAP. The V and J ends lost 0 bases and 6 bases respectively, with 8 bases between them. The CDR3 runs to 13 residues.

This clone has only one observation. The chain has TRBV6-5 and TRBJ1-1, with 7 bases fitting TRBD1. The CDR3 has 14 residues. Germline CDR1 reads MNHEY; CDR2 reads SVGAGI. Trimming removed 6 bases from V and 4 bases from J; junction bases left unmatched: 8. The CDR3, as DNA: TGTGCCAGCAGACCCGGGACAGTCTCCACTGAAGCTTTCTTT. Its translation is CASRPGTVSTEAFF.

The chain combines TRBV7-2 with TRBJ1-6, with unresolved D. Germline V gives CDR1 SGHTA, CDR2 FQGNSA. Trimming removed 3 bases at V and 9 bases at J, with 12 bases between. The CDR3 is 14 amino acids. CDR3 in DNA: TGTGCCAGCAGCTTGAGCAGAACGGGTTCACCCCTCCACTTT. Protein sequence: CASSLSRTGSPLHF.

The chain combines TRBV9 with TRBJ1-2; no clear D. CDR1 is SGDLS and CDR2 is YYNGEE in the germline V gene. V shed 0 bases and J shed 5 bases, with 11 bases lying between them. The CDR3 totals 14 residues. CDR3 DNA sequence: TGTGCCAGCAGCGTAGACGGAAGGCCTTATGGCTACACCTTC. Translation gives CASSVDGRPYGYTF.

The table lists this clone with a few counts. This chain links TRBV9 with TRBJ1-3; D is ambiguous. Germline loops: CDR1 SGDLS, CDR2 YYNGEE. The V end lost 4 bases, the J end lost 2 bases, and 1 base lay between the germline ends. This CDR3 is 11 amino acids long. DNA of the CDR3: TGTGCCAGCAGCCCTGGAAACACCATATATTTT. Its protein product is CASSPGNTIYF.

V is TRBV4-2 and J is TRBJ1-2; 9 nucleotides agree with TRBD1. J gave up 8 bases and V 0 bases, and 7 bases lay outside the gene matches. Germline CDR1 is LGHNA and CDR2 is YNFKEQ. The CDR3 loop spans 15 amino acids. The CDR3 region is CASSQDRDRVVGYTF. In DNA, the CDR3 is TGTGCCAGCAGCCAAGACAGGGACAGGGTGGTAGGCTACACCTTC.

The rearrangement links TRBV18 to TRBJ2-7; D is perhaps TRBD1 (6 bases). The germline CDR1 and CDR2 sequences are KGHSH and LQKENI. The ends were cut back, 2 bases at V and 2 bases at J, with 10 bases in the middle. The length of the CDR3 is 14 residues. The CDR3 nucleotides read TGTGCCAGCTCACCATCACAGGGTCCCTACGAGCAGTACTTC. Translated: CASSPSQGPYEQYF. The full variable domain, in which reference TRBV18 and TRBJ2-7 provide the parts outside the CDR3, is NAGVMQNPRHLVRRRGQEARLRCSPMKGHSHVYWYRQLPEEGLKFMVYLQKENIIDESGMPKERFSAEFPKEGPSILRIQQVVRGDSAAYFCASSPSQGPYEQYFGPGTRLTVT.